These T cell receptor beta chains were read from a single sample in a study of cytomegalovirus exposure and HLA in healthy donors. Generated by immunoSEQ multiplex PCR, the TCRdb table keeps only in-frame clones and is missing some. In the table there are about 110,000 clones, about 70% of which are singletons. Sequenced material: PBMCs. The source is a woman in her twenties or thirties in good health and CMV-seronegative. The CDR3 runs from the conserved cysteine through the conserved F or W. The order of the fields is clone size, J gene, V gene, D gene, CDR3 DNA, CDR3 protein. A D gene is named only where the DNA matches it firmly. Clone size is shown for a subset of rows, as once, few, many or a class of expanded clone.

>.|TRBJ2-5|TRBV19|.
TGTGCCAGTAGTTGGGGCGAGCAAGAGACCCAGTACTTC
CASSWGEQETQYF
>.|TRBJ2-5|TRBV7-9|.
TGTGCCAGCACCCAACAGGGAACTGAGACCCAGTACTTC
CASTQQGTETQYF
>.|TRBJ2-1|TRBV15|.
TGTGCCACCAGCAGTGAGGGCGGGCCGAACTCGAAGAAGTTCTTC
CATSSEGGPNSKKFF
>.|TRBJ1-1|TRBV5-1|TRBD1
TGCGCCAGCAGCTCAGGGGGCCCGAACACTGAAGCTTTCTTT
CASSSGGPNTEAFF
>.|TRBJ1-5|TRBV30|.
TGTGCCTGGAGTCCGGGGGATGAGCCCCAGCATTTT
CAWSPGDEPQHF
>.|TRBJ1-5|TRBV28|.
TGTGCCAGCAGTGCCTCTCCAGGGTTCAATCAGCCCCAGCATTTT
CASSASPGFNQPQHF
>.|TRBJ1-4|TRBV15|.
TGTGCCACCAGCAGAGAGATGATTGTCCAGTCATTCAATGAAAAACTGTTTTTT
CATSREMIVQSFNEKLFF
>once|TRBJ1-5|TRBV6-6|TRBD1
TGTGCCAGCAGCACCCCGACAGGGAGCAATCAGCCCCAGCATTTT
CASSTPTGSNQPQHF
>few|TRBJ2-1|TRBV5-1|TRBD1
TGCGCCAGCAGCTTGACGCCAACAGGGGACTCCTACAATGAGCAGTTCTTC
CASSLTPTGDSYNEQFF
>.|TRBJ1-2|TRBV30|.
TGTGCCTGGAGTCCCTACAGCAACGGCTACACCTTC
CAWSPYSNGYTF
>.|TRBJ1-3|TRBV25-1|.
TGTGCCAGCAGTGAATATGTCAGCTCTGGAAACACCATATATTTT
CASSEYVSSGNTIYF
>few|TRBJ1-1|TRBV7-9|TRBD1
TGTGCCAGCAGCCCGGACAGGGGGTCAACTGAAGCTTTCTTT
CASSPDRGSTEAFF
>few|TRBJ1-5|TRBV19|.
TGTGCCAGTAGTATAGTGGCCAATCAGCCCCAGCATTTT
CASSIVANQPQHF
>.|TRBJ1-1|TRBV6-5|.
TGTGCCAGCAGTCCCTTAGCACCGACTCTATCCGAAGCTTTCTTT
CASSPLAPTLSEAFF
>few|TRBJ1-2|TRBV18|.
TGTGCCAGCTCACTCCGGACAGAGATTAACTATGGCTACACCTTC
CASSLRTEINYGYTF
>.|TRBJ1-2|TRBV29-1|.
TGCAGCGTTGGGGGGGACGGACTTAACTATGGCTACACCTTC
CSVGGDGLNYGYTF
>few|TRBJ1-4|TRBV5-1|TRBD1
TGCGCCAGCAGCCCCGGGACAGGGGAGGAAAAACTGTTTTTT
CASSPGTGEEKLFF
>.|TRBJ1-3|TRBV6-5|.
TGTGCCAGCAGTTACTTATCCCCCTCGTTCGGAAACACCATATATTTT
CASSYLSPSFGNTIYF
>once|TRBJ2-1|TRBV4-2|.
TGTGCCAGCAGCCAAGAGACGGGTGAGCAGTTCTTC
CASSQETGEQFF
>.|TRBJ1-2|TRBV2|.
TGTGCCAGCAGATCTGGGGCGACCCAAGTCACCTTATATGGCTACACCTTC
CASRSGATQVTLYGYTF
>.|TRBJ1-6|TRBV30|TRBD1
TGTGCCTGGACGACAGGGTTTAATTCACCCCTCCACTTT
CAWTTGFNSPLHF
>.|TRBJ2-7|TRBV5-6|TRBD2
TGTGCCAGCACCATCTTACCCGGACTAGCGGAGAGCTTATCCTACGAGCAGTACTTC
CASTILPGLAESLSYEQYF
>once|TRBJ1-5|TRBV6-1|.
TGTGCCAGCAGGCCCTGGGGCGGTCAGCCCCAGCATTTT
CASRPWGGQPQHF
>few|TRBJ1-2|TRBV5-1|.
TGCGCCAGCAGCTTGGGGGGGGACTATGGCTACACCTTC
CASSLGGDYGYTF
>.|TRBJ1-5|TRBV19|.
TGTGCCAGTAGCCTCGGGAGAGCGTTCCCCCAGCATTTT
CASSLGRAFPQHF
>.|TRBJ2-1|TRBV7-9|.
TGTGCCAGCAGCTTAAGAGGAGTCAATGAGCAGTTCTTC
CASSLRGVNEQFF
>few|TRBJ2-7|TRBV29-1|.
TGCAGCGTTGGGGCTAGCCGGATTACCTACGAGCAGTACTTC
CSVGASRITYEQYF
>.|TRBJ2-1|TRBV5-1|TRBD2
TGCGCCAGCAGCACTTCTAGCGGGTCTAACAATGAGCAGTTCTTC
CASSTSSGSNNEQFF
>.|TRBJ2-7|TRBV29-1|TRBD1
TGCAGCGTTGAAACGGGACAGGGGGCAGAAGAGCAGTACTTC
CSVETGQGAEEQYF
>once|TRBJ2-1|TRBV7-9|TRBD2
TGTGCCAGCAGCTTTTCAGGACTAGACGAGCAGTTCTTC
CASSFSGLDEQFF
>.|TRBJ2-7|TRBV27|.
TGTGCCAGCAGTATAAAGCTACGGGGCGGGGATCCGGGAGAGCAGTACTTC
CASSIKLRGGDPGEQYF
>.|TRBJ2-1|TRBV2|TRBD2
TGTGCCAGCAGTGAAATCGGGAGGACCTCCTACAATGAGCAGTTCTTC
CASSEIGRTSYNEQFF
>.|TRBJ2-7|TRBV15|.
TGTGCCACCAGCAGAGGACTCTACGAGCAGTACTTC
CATSRGLYEQYF
>.|TRBJ2-7|TRBV2|.
TGTGCCAGCAGGTTAACAGAATCGATCTCCTACGAGCAGTACTTC
CASRLTESISYEQYF
>.|TRBJ2-1|TRBV27|TRBD2
TGTGCCAGCAGTTTAGGGACTAGCGGGAGATTTGATGAGCAGTTCTTC
CASSLGTSGRFDEQFF
>.|TRBJ1-1|TRBV2|.
TGTGCCCTCTGGGGGGGGAACACTGAAGCTTTCTTT
CALWGGNTEAFF
>.|TRBJ2-7|TRBV4-3|TRBD1
TGCGCCAGCAGCCGATCCGACAGGGGGCTCGAGCAGTACTTC
CASSRSDRGLEQYF
>.|TRBJ1-3|TRBV7-6|.
TGTGCCAGCAGCTTAAACCCTGGCGGATACTCTGGAAACACCATATATTTT
CASSLNPGGYSGNTIYF
>.|TRBJ1-4|TRBV10-3|.
TGTGCCATCAGTGACAGGGACTATGAAAAACTGTTTTTT
CAISDRDYEKLFF
>.|TRBJ2-3|TRBV9|.
TGTGCCAGCAGCGTAGTGGGGAGCTCCGATACGCAGTATTTT
CASSVVGSSDTQYF
>.|TRBJ1-1|TRBV6-6|TRBD1
TGTGCCAGCAGGCCCGGGACAGGGGCCACTGAAGCTTTCTTT
CASRPGTGATEAFF
>.|TRBJ2-1|TRBV7-2|TRBD1
TGTGCCAGCAGCTCCAGGGGGTTGGATTACAATGAGCAGTTCTTC
CASSSRGLDYNEQFF
>.|TRBJ1-1|TRBV6-1|TRBD1
TGTGCCAGCAGCCTTCAGGGGGGAACTGAAGCTTTCTTT
CASSLQGGTEAFF
>.|TRBJ1-1|TRBV4-1|.
TGCGCCAGCAGCCAAGGAGGGTCAATGAACACTGAAGCTTTCTTT
CASSQGGSMNTEAFF
>few|TRBJ2-7|TRBV18|TRBD1
TGTGCCAGCTCACCACTAACCGGGACAGGGTCCTACGAGCAGTACTTC
CASSPLTGTGSYEQYF
>.|TRBJ2-7|TRBV28|TRBD1
TGTGCCAGCAGTTTTGTGGGACAGGGGTTCCAGCAGTACTTC
CASSFVGQGFQQYF
>few|TRBJ2-1|TRBV5-5|.
TGTGCCAGCAGCTTGGCTTCACAGGGGTGGGAGGTTGAGCAGTTCTTC
CASSLASQGWEVEQFF
>.|TRBJ1-4|TRBV28|.
TGTGCCAGCAGTTTGGGGAGCGGGCTGCTTAATGAAAAACTGTTTTTT
CASSLGSGLLNEKLFF
>.|TRBJ2-3|TRBV27|.
TGTGCCAGCAGTTTTGGGGGGGATACGCAGTATTTT
CASSFGGDTQYF